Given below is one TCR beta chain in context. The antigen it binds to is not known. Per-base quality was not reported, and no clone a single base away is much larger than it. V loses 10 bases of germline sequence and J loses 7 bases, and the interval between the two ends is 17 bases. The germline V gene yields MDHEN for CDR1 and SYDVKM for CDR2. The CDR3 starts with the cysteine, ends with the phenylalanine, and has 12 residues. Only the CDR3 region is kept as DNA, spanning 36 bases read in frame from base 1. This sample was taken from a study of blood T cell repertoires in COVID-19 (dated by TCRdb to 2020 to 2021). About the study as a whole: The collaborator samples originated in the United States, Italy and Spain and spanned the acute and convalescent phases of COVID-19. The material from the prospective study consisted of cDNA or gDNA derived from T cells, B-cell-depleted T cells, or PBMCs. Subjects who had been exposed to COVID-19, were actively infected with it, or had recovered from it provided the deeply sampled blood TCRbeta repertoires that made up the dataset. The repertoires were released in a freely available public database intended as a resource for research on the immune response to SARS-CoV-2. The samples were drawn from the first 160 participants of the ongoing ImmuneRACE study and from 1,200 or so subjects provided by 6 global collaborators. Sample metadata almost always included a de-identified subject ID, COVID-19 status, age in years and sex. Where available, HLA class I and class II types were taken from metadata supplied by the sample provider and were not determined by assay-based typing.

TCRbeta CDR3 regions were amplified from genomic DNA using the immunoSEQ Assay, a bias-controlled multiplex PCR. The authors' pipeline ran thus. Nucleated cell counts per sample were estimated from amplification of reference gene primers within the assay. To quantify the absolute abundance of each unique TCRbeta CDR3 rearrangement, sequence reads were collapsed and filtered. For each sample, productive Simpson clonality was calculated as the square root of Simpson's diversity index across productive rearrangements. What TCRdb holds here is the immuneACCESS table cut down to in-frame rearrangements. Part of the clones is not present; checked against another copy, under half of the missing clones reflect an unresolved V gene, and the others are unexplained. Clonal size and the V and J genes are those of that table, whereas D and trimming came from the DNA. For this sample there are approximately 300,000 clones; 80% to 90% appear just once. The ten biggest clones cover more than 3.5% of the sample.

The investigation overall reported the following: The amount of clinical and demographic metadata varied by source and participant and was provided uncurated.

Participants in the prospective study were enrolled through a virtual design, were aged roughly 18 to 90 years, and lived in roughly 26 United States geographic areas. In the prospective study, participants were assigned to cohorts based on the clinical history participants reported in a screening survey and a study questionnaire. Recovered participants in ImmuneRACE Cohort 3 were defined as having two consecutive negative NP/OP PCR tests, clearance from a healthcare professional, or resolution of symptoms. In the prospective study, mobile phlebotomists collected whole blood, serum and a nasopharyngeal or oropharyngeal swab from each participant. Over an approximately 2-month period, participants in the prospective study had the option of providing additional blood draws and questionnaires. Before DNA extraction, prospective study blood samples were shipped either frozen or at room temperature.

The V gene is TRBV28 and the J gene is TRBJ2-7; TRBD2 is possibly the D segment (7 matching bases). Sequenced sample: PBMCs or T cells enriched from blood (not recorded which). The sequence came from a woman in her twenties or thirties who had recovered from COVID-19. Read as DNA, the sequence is TGTGCCACCAGGGGAGGGCTACATGAGCAGTACTTC. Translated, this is CATRGGLHEQYF.